Described below is a single TCR beta chain sequence and its context. Its matching antigen is unknown. Germline-derived CDR1 and CDR2 are DFQATT and SNEGSKA (reference sequence). V dropped 0 bases and J dropped 0; count of bases not matched to a gene: 9. CDR3 size: 17 residues. A quantitative 5'-RACE method, one with molecular barcodes, was used to make TCR beta libraries. TCRdb re-called the 5' RACE reads with MiXCR, one entry per CDR3 protein. This table has approximately 540,000 distinct CDR3 sequences, 9.5% to 15% appearing once. These data originate in a study of CD8 T cells in ankylosing spondylitis. Overall study findings and caveats: There was reportedly significant enrichment of clones that were disease-linked in matched ankylosing spondylitis synovial fluid. Made up of 7 to 9 highly homologous variants, a TCR beta motif appeared characteristic of ankylosing spondylitis blood. Some motif variants had been reported before (in reactive arthritis synovial fluid and blood).

Sequenced: blood, either unsorted or a sorted T cell fraction (not recorded which). J is TRBJ2-3 and V is TRBV20-1, with 7 bases matching TRBD2. This clonotype was obtained from a male donor with ankylosing spondylitis. The CDR3 sequence: CSARDRAGDPSTDTQYF. CDR3 bases: TGCAGTGCTAGAGATAGGGCGGGAGACCCAAGCACAGATACGCAGTATTTT.